The T cell receptor beta chain under discussion was sequenced for a study of regulatory T cells in long-lasting Graves disease. At least ten counts were recorded for this clonotype. Described time point: persistent/refractory GD, antithyroid drugs over 5 years with positive TRAb. The TCR library was made from RNA extracted from PBMCs. Combining iRepertoire HTBI primers with Arm-PCR of CDR3 regions, the authors built TCR beta libraries. TCRdb re-called the multiplex PCR reads with MiXCR, one entry per CDR3 protein. The sample records about 290,000 distinct CDR3 sequences, 20% to 25% being singletons. The V gene's germline CDR1 is MNHEY and CDR2 SVGEGT. V was pared by 7 bases and J by 4 bases, with 12 bases of the junction left unmatched. CDR3 length: 15 residues.

Material: peripheral blood mononuclear cells (PBMCs), obtained when the disease was refractory, from a patient treated with antithyroid drugs. The V and J genes are TRBV6-2 or TRBV6-3 and TRBJ2-5; TRBD1 matches at 7 bases. This TCR came from a female donor with Graves disease. For the CDR3, the DNA is TGTGCCAGCACGGTAATAAGGGGGCGCGGAGAGACCCAGTACTTC. Protein sequence: CASTVIRGRGETQYF.